Each of the 10 T cell receptor beta chains below was sequenced from the same sample in a study of cytomegalovirus exposure and HLA in healthy donors. The PCR ran on 60 Vbeta and 13 Jbeta primers. Profiling relied on immunoSEQ multiplex PCR, and the TCRdb table lists in-frame clones only, not all of them. This sample carries 150,000 or so clones, more than 70% of them seen once, and the ten largest clones take around 3.4%. The sample was PBMCs. The receptors were gathered from a man between 40 and 49 years old in good health and CMV-seronegative.

Only a few counts were recorded for this clone. The rearrangement joins TRBV5-8 to TRBJ1-5; tentative D call: TRBD1 (5 bases). V was trimmed by 0 bases and J by 3 bases, leaving 16 bases between them. CDR1 SGHTS and CDR2 YDEGEE come from the germline V gene. This CDR3 region has 17 residues. In DNA, the CDR3 is TGTGCCAGCAGCTTGGCTTACGGACAAGGGAACAATCAGCCCCAGCATTTT. Encoded protein: CASSLAYGQGNNQPQHF.

The chain combines TRBV6-1 with TRBJ1-1; perhaps TRBD1 as D (6 bases). Germline values: CDR1 MNHNS, CDR2 SASEGT. The CDR3 contains 14 residues. The V end was cut by 5 bases, the J end by 7 bases, with 17 bases between. The CDR3 loop is CASSLRRGRVEAFF. The CDR3 DNA sequence: TGTGCCAGCAGTCTTCGGCGGGGGCGAGTTGAAGCTTTCTTT.

The V call is TRBV18, the J call TRBJ2-5, with D possibly matching TRBD1 (6 bases). This CDR3 region has 15 residues. Germline assignment: CDR1 KGHSH and CDR2 LQKENI. Trimming removed 2 bases at V and 3 bases at J, with 13 bases between. This chain's CDR3 is CASSPDRSRKETQYF. DNA of the CDR3: TGTGCCAGCTCACCAGACAGGAGCCGAAAAGAGACCCAGTACTTC.

This rearrangement joins TRBV5-4 to TRBJ2-1, with 7 bases identical to TRBD1. The CDR3 contains 15 residues. The V gene's germline CDR1 is SGHNT and CDR2 YYREEE (reference sequence). Germline trimming cut 5 bases from V and 9 bases from J; bases unmatched to any gene: 14. The CDR3 DNA follows: TGTGCCAGCAGACTTACAGGGGCTAGAAAAAGTGAGCAGTTCTTC. Translation gives CASRLTGARKSEQFF. Looking up the rest from reference TRBV5-4 and TRBJ2-1 gives the full variable domain: ETGVTQSPTHLIKTRGQQVTLRCSSQSGHNTVSWYQQALGQGPQFIFQYYREEENGRGNFPPRFSGLQFPNYSSELNVNALELDDSALYLCASRLTGARKSEQFFGPGTRLTVL.

The chain employs TRBV15 and TRBJ1-1; TRBD1 agrees at 7 bases. Germline V gives CDR1 LNHNV, CDR2 YYDKDF (reference sequence). V was clipped by 3 bases and J by 6 bases; unmatched bases: 7. This CDR3 spans 14 amino acids. The CDR3 reads CATSRPGTVPEAFF. CDR3 coding DNA: TGTGCCACCAGCAGGCCCGGGACAGTTCCTGAAGCTTTCTTT.

The V gene is TRBV7-9, the J gene TRBJ1-2; 10 bases align to TRBD1. V lost 4 bases to trimming and J lost 8 bases; unmatched junction nucleotides: 10. The CDR3 runs 15 residues. The germline gives CDR1 SEHNR, CDR2 FQNEAQ (reference sequence). This CDR3 reads CASSSWGTGERGYTF. CDR3 sequence (DNA): TGTGCCAGCAGCTCCTGGGGGACAGGGGAACGAGGCTACACCTTC.

The V gene is TRBV6-5, the J gene TRBJ2-5; a weak D match, TRBD2 (5 bases). V lost 2 bases and J 7 bases, leaving 14 bases between the germline ends. This CDR3 is 14 amino acids long. The germline CDR1 and CDR2 sequences are MNHEY and SVGAGI. CDR3 coding DNA: TGTGCCAGCAGTTACAGCCTGGAGGCCTGGACCCAGTACTTC. Amino acid sequence: CASSYSLEAWTQYF.

The chain uses TRBV29-1 and TRBJ1-2, with 7 bases lining up with TRBD1. V was pared by 6 bases and J by 0 bases, with 13 bases of the junction left unmatched. Germline V gene data show CDR1 as SQVTM and CDR2 as ANQGSEA. The CDR3 covers 16 residues. The CDR3 loop is CSVYVQQGRTNYGYTF. CDR3 sequence (DNA): TGCAGCGTCTACGTACAACAGGGGCGGACTAACTATGGCTACACCTTC.

The chain is built from TRBV13 and TRBJ1-1; D is undetermined. The CDR3 length is 20 residues. Looked up from germline, CDR1 is PRHDT and CDR2 is FYEKMQ (reference sequence). V lost 1 base and J 1 base, leaving 25 bases between the germline ends. The CDR3 coding sequence is TGTGCCAGCAGCTTAGAAAGAGGGCAGTCATGGAGGAGGGAGAACACTGAAGCTTTCTTT. This sequence encodes CASSLERGQSWRRENTEAFF.

CDR3: CASSVASNTEAFF. In nucleotides, the CDR3 is TGTGCCAGCAGCGTAGCTTCGAACACTGAAGCTTTCTTT. The chain uses TRBV9 and TRBJ1-1; D gene unclear. Trimming left V 0 bases short and J 1 base short, with 4 bases between. The germline gives CDR1 SGDLS, CDR2 YYNGEE. The length of the CDR3 is 13 residues.